This TCR beta chain was sequenced for a study of OX40 agonist ivuxolimab in advanced cancers. The study's findings and limits: Undetermined was the antigen specificity of the expanded peripheral T cells.

The CDR3 totals 13 residues. Germline CDR1 reads MDHEN; CDR2 reads SYDVKM. V gave up 3 bases and J gave up 6 bases, with 11 bases separating them. Concerning this clone: What it recognizes is unknown.

The data were produced by immunoSEQ multiplex PCR, yet TCRdb's version contains in-frame clones alone and is incomplete. The data show 60,000 or so clones, around four fifths seen once. The source was CD4+ or CD8+ T cells sorted from blood, collected in a trial of the OX40 agonist ivuxolimab. This clonotype originated in an adult with an advanced solid tumor such as melanoma, head and neck, liver or kidney cancer. This chain links TRBV28 with TRBJ1-2; TRBD1 might be the D (6 bases). The CDR3 reads CASSLRRGDGYTF. For the CDR3, the DNA is TGTGCCAGCAGTTTGAGGAGGGGGGATGGCTACACCTTC.